The rows below give T cell receptor beta chains drawn from one sample of a study of cytomegalovirus exposure and HLA in healthy donors. Sequencing used immunoSEQ multiplex PCR; TCRdb keeps in-frame clones, though not all of them. This sample has about 160,000 clones, with 79% found just once. The sample was PBMCs. All receptors come from a man in his fifties or sixties in good health and CMV-seropositive. Both conserved end residues are part of each CDR3. D genes are given only for firm matches. Expanded clones are given a class, and other clones once, few, many or no size at all.

NA	TRBD1	TRBV6-5	TRBJ2-7	TGTGCCAGCAGGAACGGACAGGGTGCCGAGCAGTACTTC	CASRNGQGAEQYF
NA	NA	TRBV5-6	TRBJ2-7	TGTGCCAGCAGCTTGGGACCAGGGGGGATGTACGAGCAGTACTTC	CASSLGPGGMYEQYF
NA	NA	TRBV21-1	TRBJ2-2	TGTGCCAGCAGCAAAGAGCACGGGAGGGCCAGAACCGGGGAGCTGTTTTTT	CASSKEHGRARTGELFF
NA	TRBD1	TRBV18	TRBJ1-1	TGTGCCAGCTCAACCCGGACAGGATCCGGGAATGAAGCTTTCTTT	CASSTRTGSGNEAFF
NA	TRBD2	TRBV6-1	TRBJ2-7	TGTGCCAGCAGTGAAGGGCCAAGAGCGGGGGAAGCCTACGAGCAGTACTTC	CASSEGPRAGEAYEQYF
NA	NA	TRBV6-1	TRBJ2-7	TGTGCCAGCAAACTAGCCTTCTCCTACGAGCAGTACTTC	CASKLAFSYEQYF
NA	TRBD1	TRBV5-4	TRBJ2-7	TGTGCCAGCAGCCCGGGGACAGCCTACGAGCAGTACTTC	CASSPGTAYEQYF
few	NA	TRBV10-3	TRBJ2-7	TGTGCCATCAGTCCAGGGAGGAGCTCCTACGAGCAGTACTTC	CAISPGRSSYEQYF
NA	NA	TRBV7-9	TRBJ2-7	TGTTCCAGCAGCTTTGCAGGGGTCGAGCAGTACTTC	CSSSFAGVEQYF
NA	NA	TRBV6-5	TRBJ1-1	TGTGCCAGCAGGCAGGGGACAGAAGCTTTCTTT	CASRQGTEAFF
NA	NA	TRBV11-2	TRBJ2-2	TGTGCCAGCAGGTCGAGAACTAACACCGGGGAGCTGTTTTTT	CASRSRTNTGELFF
NA	NA	TRBV7-9	TRBJ1-2	TGTGCCAGCAGCTTAGAAACGATGAGTGATGGCTACACCTTC	CASSLETMSDGYTF
once	TRBD2	TRBV10-3	TRBJ2-1	TGTGCCATCAGTGAGTCGAAGTGGGGGAGACTAGCGGGAGTACCAGGGAATGAGCAGTTCTTC	CAISESKWGRLAGVPGNEQFF
few	TRBD1	TRBV7-2	TRBJ1-2	TGTGCCAGCAGCTTCCGGACAGGGAACTATGGCTACACCTTC	CASSFRTGNYGYTF
NA	NA	TRBV18	TRBJ2-2	TGTGCCAGCTCACCAATACAGGGGAACACCGGGGAGCTGTTTTTT	CASSPIQGNTGELFF
NA	TRBD2	TRBV27	TRBJ2-7	TGTGCCAGCAGTTTAGGGACTAGCGGGACGGAGTACGAGCAGTACTTC	CASSLGTSGTEYEQYF
NA	TRBD1	TRBV2	TRBJ2-7	TGTGCCAGCAGTGAAGAGGGGGACAGGGACGAGCAGTACTTC	CASSEEGDRDEQYF
NA	TRBD2	TRBV6-1	TRBJ2-1	TGTGCCAGCAGTTCCTGGACTAGCTCGAGGGAAGAGCAGTTCTTC	CASSSWTSSREEQFF
NA	NA	TRBV7-9	TRBJ1-2	TGTTCCAGCAGTAACCGGGACACAGCTAACTATGGCTACACCTTC	CSSSNRDTANYGYTF
NA	NA	TRBV27	TRBJ1-5	TGTGCCAGCAGTTTAGGGCAAGCTCAGCCCCAGCATTTT	CASSLGQAQPQHF
few	NA	TRBV5-1	TRBJ2-2	TGCGCCAGCAGCTGGGGAACCAGGGGTAACACCGGGGAGCTGTTTTTT	CASSWGTRGNTGELFF
NA	TRBD1	TRBV5-1	TRBJ2-1	TGCGCCAGCAGCCCACACGGACAGGGGCAAAATGAGCAGTTCTTC	CASSPHGQGQNEQFF
NA	NA	TRBV19	TRBJ2-7	TGTGCCAGTAGTAACCGCGGTGCCCCCTACGAGCAGTACTTC	CASSNRGAPYEQYF
few	NA	TRBV6-4	TRBJ2-1	TGTGCCAGCAGTCTAGGACTGGACTACAATGAGCAGTTCTTC	CASSLGLDYNEQFF
few	TRBD2	TRBV5-1	TRBJ2-3	TGCGCCAGCAGCGTTGGACTAGCGGGGCCTAGCACAGATACGCAGTATTTT	CASSVGLAGPSTDTQYF
NA	TRBD1	TRBV5-6	TRBJ2-7	TGTGCCAGCAGCTGGGACAGGGGGTACGAGCAGTACTTC	CASSWDRGYEQYF
NA	TRBD2	TRBV19	TRBJ2-5	TGTGCCAGTAGTATAGGGCTAGCGGGAGAGACCCAGTACTTC	CASSIGLAGETQYF
NA	NA	TRBV6-1	TRBJ2-7	TGTGCCAGCACTCAGGGTGACGAGCAGTACTTC	CASTQGDEQYF
NA	NA	TRBV6-6	TRBJ2-5	TGTGCCAGCATCGATAAGCGGCAACAAGAGACCCAGTACTTC	CASIDKRQQETQYF
NA	NA	TRBV12-2	TRBJ2-7	TGTGCAAGTCTCCGGATAAGGGACAGGGTACCCAACTACGAGCAGTACTTC	CASLRIRDRVPNYEQYF
NA	NA	TRBV5-1	TRBJ2-2	TGCGCCAGCAGCCCCACCCCCGCGGCCGACACCGGGGAGCTGTTTTTT	CASSPTPAADTGELFF
NA	NA	TRBV28	TRBJ2-7	TGTGCCAGCAGTTTTTGGGACAAGCTCTACGAGCAGTACTTC	CASSFWDKLYEQYF
NA	NA	TRBV7-3	TRBJ2-3	TGTGCCAGCAGCTTCGCGGGCCGCAGGACAGATACGCAGTATTTT	CASSFAGRRTDTQYF
NA	NA	TRBV28	TRBJ2-2	TGTGCCAGCATCGGGGTCACCGGGGAGCTGTTTTTT	CASIGVTGELFF
NA	TRBD1	TRBV29-1	TRBJ2-2	TGCAGCGTTGGGACAGGGGTAGACACCGGGGAGCTGTTTTTT	CSVGTGVDTGELFF
NA	TRBD1	TRBV10-2	TRBJ1-5	TGCGCCAGCAGTGAGTCGGGGACAGGTTATCAGCCCCAGCATTTT	CASSESGTGYQPQHF
NA	TRBD1	TRBV2	TRBJ1-5	TGTGCCAGCAGTGGGGGACAGGGGGCGAGGAGCAATCAGCCCCAGCATTTT	CASSGGQGARSNQPQHF
NA	TRBD2	TRBV2	TRBJ2-1	TGTGCCAGCAGCCTAGCGGATTACAATGAGCAGTTCTTC	CASSLADYNEQFF
NA	NA	TRBV7-9	TRBJ2-5	TGTGCCAGCAGCTTATACGGGCAGCGGGTCCAAGAGACCCAGTACTTC	CASSLYGQRVQETQYF